One T cell receptor beta chain is described in this entry. Per the germline V gene, CDR1 is SGHRS and CDR2 is YFSETQ. The CDR3 sequence is 16 residues long. V dropped 4 bases and J dropped 9; count of bases not matched to a gene: 11. The data belong to a study of PD-L1 blockade in urothelial cancer. Sequencing was performed with immunoSEQ multiplex PCR; in TCRdb, only in-frame clones are kept and a portion is missing. The sample shows some 84,000 clones, around 76% of them seen only once. This clonotype was sampled from a man between 65 and 85 years old with urothelial cancer. The specimen comprised PBMCs, sampled around atezolizumab (anti-PD-L1) treatment. This chain uses TRBV5-1 with TRBJ2-1; 12 bases match TRBD2. The CDR3 nucleotides are TGCGCCAGCAGCCATCTAGCGGGAGGGCCCTCGGGTGAGCAGTTCTTC. Protein sequence: CASSHLAGGPSGEQFF.